A single sample gave rise to the 12 T cell receptor beta chains below, sequenced in a study of shared clonotypes between healthy human individuals. Assay: immunoSEQ multiplex PCR; the TCRdb copy retains only in-frame clones and omits some. The table has roughly 2.2 million clones, about nine tenths seen once; the top ten hold approximately 0.41%. Sequencing input: naive CD4+ T cells from PBMCs. This sample's subset: CD45RA+ positively selected. These receptors were taken from a man between 18 and 35 years old in good health. Some clones in this sample may be carry-over from other donors' samples.

The chain has TRBV10-3 and TRBJ2-7; D remains ambiguous. Trimming cost V 3 bases and J 0 bases, with 6 bases left between them. The CDR3 loop spans 13 amino acids. In germline, CDR1 is ENHRY, CDR2 SYGVKD. CDR3 DNA sequence: TGTGCCATCAGTGACGAGAGCTCCTACGAGCAGTACTTC. Protein: CAISDESSYEQYF.

This chain uses TRBV7-9 with TRBJ1-2; no firm D call. This CDR3 region has 14 residues. Trimming pared 1 base from V and 8 bases from J, leaving 14 bases between. Germline V gene data show CDR1 as SEHNR and CDR2 as FQNEAQ (reference sequence). The CDR3 spells CASSLEVVGIGYTF. CDR3 nucleotide sequence: TGTGCCAGCAGCTTAGAGGTGGTAGGGATCGGCTACACCTTC.

V usage is TRBV4-3 and J usage is TRBJ2-3; 8 bases agree with TRBD2. CDR1 LGHNA and CDR2 YSLEER come from the germline V gene. This CDR3 has 17 amino acids. The junction had 7 bases not matched to a gene; V was cut back by 0 bases and J by 2 bases. The CDR3 spells CASSQERAGEHTDTQYF. The CDR3 DNA reads as TGCGCCAGCAGCCAAGAAAGAGCGGGAGAGCACACAGATACGCAGTATTTT.

This chain connects TRBV28 to TRBJ2-7; 8 bases map to TRBD2. CDR3 size: 17 residues. The V and J ends lost 3 bases and 0 bases, in that order; junction bases with no gene match: 10. CDR1 and CDR2 from the germline V gene are MDHEN and SYDVKM. CDR3 loop: CASSFFSDSGISYEQYF. The CDR3 DNA reads as TGTGCCAGCAGTTTTTTTTCAGATAGCGGGATCTCCTACGAGCAGTACTTC. The full variable domain, with the rest looked up from reference TRBV28 and TRBJ2-7, is DVKVTQSSRYLVKRTGEKVFLECVQDMDHENMFWYRQDPGLGLRLIYFSYDVKMKEKGDIPEGYSVSREKKERFSLILESASTNQTSMYLCASSFFSDSGISYEQYFGPGTRLTVT.

The chain's CDR3 is CASSFSGTGGPSNQYF. The CDR3 nucleotides are TGTGCCAGCAGTTTCTCTGGGACAGGGGGCCCCAGTAACCAGTACTTC. The V and J genes are TRBV27 and TRBJ2-5; the match to TRBD1 covers 12 bases. With 3 bases clipped from V and 10 bases from J, the junction kept 12 bases outside the gene matches. The CDR3 contains 16 residues. The V gene's germline CDR1 is MNHEY and CDR2 SMNVEV (reference sequence).

The chain recombines TRBV10-3 with TRBJ2-2, with no clear D. Trimming took off 10 bases at V and 5 bases at J, with 8 bases between the two ends. This CDR3 spans 11 amino acids. Germline V gene data show CDR1 as ENHRY and CDR2 as SYGVKD. In DNA form, the CDR3 reads TGTGCCACCTCTCATACCGGGGAGCTGTTTTTT. As protein: CATSHTGELFF.

A remark on this clone: The same CDR3 is also encoded by other DNA sequences in this sample. This chain links TRBV11-1 with TRBJ2-5; D is undetermined. The CDR3 has 12 residues. Germline loops: CDR1 SGHAT, CDR2 FQDESV (reference sequence). V lost 2 bases, J lost 2 bases, and 3 bases lay in between. The CDR3 nucleotides are TGTGCCAGCAGCTTAATGCAAGAGACCCAGTACTTC. Its translation: CASSLMQETQYF.

The chain has TRBV10-1 and TRBJ2-7; 9 positions match TRBD2. The CDR3 covers 16 residues. The V gene end was trimmed by 6 bases and the J gene end by 3 bases; junction bases not matched to a gene: 12. From germline, CDR1 is WNHNN and CDR2 SYGVQD (reference sequence). CDR3 in amino acids: CASSLRRASGIYEQYF. Written as DNA, the CDR3 is TGCGCCAGCAGCTTACGCCGGGCTAGCGGGATCTACGAGCAGTACTTC.

This clone was recorded once. Here the CDR3 DNA reads TGTGCCAGCAGTGGTAGGCGTCAAGATACGCAGTATTTT. Its protein is CASSGRRQDTQYF. V usage is TRBV2 and J usage is TRBJ2-3; D not resolved. Germline V gives CDR1 SNHLY, CDR2 FYNNEI. V lost 4 bases, J lost 5 bases, and 10 bases lay in between. This CDR3 is built from 13 residues.

V is TRBV6-5 and J is TRBJ2-7; the D call may be TRBD1 or TRBD2 (5 bases each). The length of the CDR3 is 15 residues. Between the trimmed V and J ends, which lost 6 bases and 6 bases, there was a span of 21 bases. CDR1 and CDR2 from the germline V gene are MNHEY and SVGAGI. The chain's CDR3 is CASSPYDGGRAEQYF. The CDR3 bases are TGTGCCAGCAGCCCTTACGATGGGGGACGGGCCGAGCAGTACTTC.

The chain couples TRBV28 to TRBJ1-2, with TRBD1 matching over 8 bases. V was clipped by 8 bases and J by 5 bases; unmatched bases: 13. CDR3 length equals 15 residues. Germline V gene data show CDR1 as MDHEN and CDR2 as SYDVKM. CDR3 nucleotide sequence: TGTGCCAGCCAATACCCCTACAGGGGGGGGTATGGCTACACCTTC. It yields the protein CASQYPYRGGYGYTF.

The V gene is TRBV5-3, the J gene TRBJ1-1; no clear D. TRBV5-3 counts as an open reading frame of uncertain function. Trimming pared 8 bases from V and 2 bases from J, leaving 13 bases between. The CDR3 extends over 13 amino acids. CDR3 DNA sequence: TGTGCCAGCCAAAGGGTTCGAAACACTGAAGCTTTCTTT. The encoded protein is CASQRVRNTEAFF.